This T cell receptor (beta chain) was identified in a study of blood T cell repertoires in COVID-19. Germline CDR1 SGHTA, CDR2 FQGTGA. Trimming shortened V by 2 bases and J by 9 bases, and 14 bases separated the two germline ends. The CDR3 has 14 residues. The table came from immunoSEQ multiplex PCR; TCRdb's copy has only in-frame clones and leaves some out. The sample gives 350,000 or so clones, approximately 89% of which show up once; roughly 3.9% is in the top ten. The chain uses TRBV7-3 and TRBJ2-1; D uncertain. The TCR originated in a woman aged 55-75 years with COVID-19, enrolled during active disease. The specimen sequenced was peripheral blood. The CDR3: CASSLVPGLGEQFF. Here the CDR3 DNA reads TGTGCCAGCAGCTTAGTTCCTGGGCTCGGTGAGCAGTTCTTC.